One and the same sample provided the 4 T cell receptor beta chains below, sequenced in a study of glioma-infiltrating T cells (dated by TCRdb to 2016 to 2017). The instrument was an Illumina MiSeq. TCR alpha and beta CDR3 regions were amplified with the iRepertoire nested amplicon-rescue multiplex PCR (arm-PCR) platform from RNA. The public reads were quality trimmed at Q25 with fastp and then assembled into clones with MiXCR by TCRdb, keeping productive beta chains. CDR3 protein sequences are deduplicated, and each keeps its most common genes and DNA. This sample comprises under 20,000 distinct CDR3 sequences, about three fifths of them detected only once. 42% of the sample belongs to the ten largest clones. Sequenced input: glioma tissue, nonneoplastic brain tissue, or PBMCs (not recorded which). These receptor sequences come from a human donor with low-grade glioma or glioblastoma, undergoing nonglioma brain surgery, or in good health (not recorded which).

This chain joins TRBV6-1 and TRBJ2-1, with a tentative D call TRBD1 (5 bases). The germline gives CDR1 MNHNS, CDR2 SASEGT. There are 13 residues in the CDR3. Between the trimmed V and J ends, which lost 5 bases and 8 bases, there was a span of 13 bases. CDR3 coding DNA: TGTGCCAGCAGTCTATCAGGGATGCATGAGCAGTTCTTC. It encodes CASSLSGMHEQFF.

This clonotype was recorded at least ten times. The CDR3 is CASSYPSRGNEQFF. CDR3 in DNA: TGTGCCAGCAGCTACCCTAGCAGAGGAAATGAGCAGTTCTTC. The chain employs TRBV7-6 and TRBJ2-1, with D perhaps TRBD2 (5 bases). Germline CDR1 SGHVS, CDR2 FNYEAQ. The CDR3 has 14 amino acids. V dropped 4 bases and J dropped 7 bases, with 14 bases sitting between them.

The chain carries TRBV11-2 and TRBJ1-1; D is unclear. Germline V lookup: CDR1 SGHAT, CDR2 FQNNGV. V was cut by 2 bases and J by 0 bases, with 13 bases left in between. The CDR3 length is 16 residues. CDR3 DNA sequence: TGTGCCAGCAGCTTATGGTCCAGAATCATGAACACTGAAGCTTTCTTT. It specifies CASSLWSRIMNTEAFF.

The J gene is TRBJ1-5, the V gene TRBV11-2; D gene uncertain. This CDR3 is 14 amino acids long. V was clipped by 1 base and J by 3 bases, with 7 bases between them. Germline V gene data show CDR1 as SGHAT and CDR2 as FQNNGV. This chain's CDR3 is CASSLGRNNQPQHF. CDR3 in DNA: TGTGCCAGCAGCTTAGGACGGAACAATCAGCCCCAGCATTTT. The variable domain in full, completed from reference TRBV11-2 and TRBJ1-5, reads EAGVAQSPRYKIIEKRQSVAFWCNPISGHATLYWYQQILGQGPKLLIQFQNNGVVDDSQLPKDRFSAERLKGVDSTLKIQPAKLEDSAVYLCASSLGRNNQPQHFGDGTRLSIL.